This section outlines one T cell receptor (beta chain) sequence together with its context. Its antigen is unknown. PBMCs were isolated at a quantity of at least 7 million per sample. The data were taken from a study of blood T cells in healthy people across ages. Study at large: About one barcoded beta molecule was captured per two T cells (by template switching).

Together with a sample-barcoded 5' primer, a J-beta primer mix was included in a second PCR lasting roughly 6 to 12 cycles. TCRdb used MiXCR to reprocess the 5' RACE reads, holding one entry per CDR3 protein. The table lists about 830,000 distinct CDR3 sequences, 55% to 65% of them singletons. Study-wide results and caveats: PBMCs left unsorted prevented a conclusive naive versus antigen-experienced comparison. In long-lived donors, naive CD4+ cell counts and diversity exceeded those of aged donors.

Specimen: blood. The sequence derives from a man under 40 in good health.

CDR3 in DNA: TGCGCCAGCAGGCCTACTGGACAGTCCTCCTACGAGCAGTACTTC. Residues: CASRPTGQSSYEQYF. The chain carries TRBV4-1 and TRBJ2-7; D might be TRBD1 (6 bases). Germline V CDR1 and CDR2: MGHRA, YSYEKL. V lost 6 bases, J lost 0 bases, and 15 bases lay in between. The CDR3 has 15 residues.